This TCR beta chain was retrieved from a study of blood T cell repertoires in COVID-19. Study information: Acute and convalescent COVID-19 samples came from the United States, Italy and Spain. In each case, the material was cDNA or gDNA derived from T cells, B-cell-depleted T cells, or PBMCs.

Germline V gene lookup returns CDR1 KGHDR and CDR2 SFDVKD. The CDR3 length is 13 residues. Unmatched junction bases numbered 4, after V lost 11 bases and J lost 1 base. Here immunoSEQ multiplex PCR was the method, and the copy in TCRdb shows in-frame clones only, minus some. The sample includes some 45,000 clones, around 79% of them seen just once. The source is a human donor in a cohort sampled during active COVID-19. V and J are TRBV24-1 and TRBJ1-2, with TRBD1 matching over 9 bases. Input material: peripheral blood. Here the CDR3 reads CAIQGADNYGYTF. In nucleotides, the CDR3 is TGTGCCATACAGGGGGCGGATAACTATGGCTACACCTTC.